These T cell receptor beta chains were read from a single sample in a study of Graves' ophthalmopathy and Graves' hyperthyroidism. TCRdb itself ran the multiplex PCR reads through MiXCR, one entry per CDR3 protein. The table records 350,000 to 450,000 distinct CDR3 sequences, approximately 20% of them present only once. Sequencing was carried out using peripheral blood. The receptors shown here come from a woman in her late teens or twenties with Graves' ophthalmopathy. Each CDR3 is given with its conserved first and last residue. D genes are given only for firm matches. A clone size is listed for some rows: how often the clone was seen (once, few, many), or a class if it is expanded.

J: TRBJ1-5
V: TRBV19
size: .
D: .
CDR3: CASSMGSGQPRHF
DNA: TGTGCCAGTAGTATGGGGTCAGGTCAGCCCCGGCATTTT

J: TRBJ2-2
V: TRBV24-1
size: once
D: TRBD2
CDR3: CATSDSGTTAGELFF
DNA: TGTGCCACCAGCGACTCCGGGACTACAGCCGGGGAGCTGTTTTTT

J: TRBJ1-6
V: TRBV27
size: .
D: .
CDR3: CASSFGALVSYNSPLHF
DNA: TGTGCCAGCAGTTTTGGGGCCCTTGTATCCTATAATTCACCCCTCCACTTT

J: TRBJ2-7
V: TRBV7-2
size: many
D: .
CDR3: CASSFNGYEQYF
DNA: TGTGCCAGCAGCTTCAACGGTTACGAGCAGTACTTC

J: TRBJ2-3
V: TRBV11-2
size: many
D: .
CDR3: CASSAGGEYTDTQYF
DNA: TGTGCCAGCAGTGCTGGCGGGGAATACACAGATACGCAGTATTTT

J: TRBJ1-2
V: TRBV28
size: .
D: TRBD1
CDR3: CASSRWTGDYGYTF
DNA: TGTGCCAGCAGTCGATGGACAGGGGACTATGGCTACACCTTC

J: TRBJ2-7
V: TRBV6-2/TRBV6-3
size: .
D: TRBD1
CDR3: CASSPGTGVSYEQYF
DNA: TGTGCCAGCAGTCCCGGGACAGGGGTCTCCTACGAGCAGTACTTC

J: TRBJ1-6
V: TRBV5-5
size: many
D: .
CDR3: CASTLGGPVGNSPLHF
DNA: TGTGCCAGCACCCTGGGGGGACCGGTCGGGAATTCACCCCTCCACTTT

J: TRBJ2-5
V: TRBV28
size: many
D: .
CDR3: CASSFWGPMETQYF
DNA: TGTGCCAGCAGTTTTTGGGGGCCGATGGAGACCCAGTACTTC

J: TRBJ1-1
V: TRBV5-1
size: many
D: .
CDR3: CASSLGGIGNTEAFF
DNA: TGCGCCAGCAGCTTGGGGGGGATAGGGAACACTGAAGCTTTCTTT

J: TRBJ1-5
V: TRBV29-1
size: many
D: .
CDR3: CSVARGANQPQHF
DNA: TGCAGCGTTGCCCGGGGGGCCAATCAGCCCCAGCATTTT

J: TRBJ1-1
V: TRBV25-1
size: many
D: .
CDR3: CASRGGARTEAFF
DNA: TGTGCCAGCAGAGGGGGGGCTCGAACTGAAGCTTTCTTT

J: TRBJ2-5
V: TRBV12-3/TRBV12-4
size: few
D: .
CDR3: CASSWSGMETQYF
DNA: TGTGCCAGCAGTTGGTCAGGGATGGAGACCCAGTACTTC

J: TRBJ2-5
V: TRBV7-9
size: many
D: .
CDR3: CASSLVAGTEYF
DNA: TGTGCCAGCAGCTTAGTCGCGGGGACCGAGTACTTC

J: TRBJ1-5
V: TRBV7-9
size: many
D: .
CDR3: CASSEGTLNQPQHF
DNA: TGTGCCAGCAGCGAAGGGACCCTTAATCAGCCCCAGCATTTT

J: TRBJ2-7
V: TRBV6-6
size: many
D: .
CDR3: CASTGQGMGEQYF
DNA: TGTGCCAGCACAGGGCAGGGGATGGGCGAGCAGTACTTC

J: TRBJ2-5
V: TRBV25-1
size: many
D: .
CDR3: CASSEFIAQETQYF
DNA: TGTGCCAGCAGTGAGTTTATAGCCCAAGAGACCCAGTACTTC

J: TRBJ1-3
V: TRBV12-3/TRBV12-4
size: many
D: .
CDR3: CASRAAGNTIYF
DNA: TGTGCCAGCAGGGCGGCTGGAAACACCATATATTTT

J: TRBJ2-5
V: TRBV6-2/TRBV6-3
size: many
D: TRBD1
CDR3: CASSRGQGTQTQYF
DNA: TGTGCCAGCAGTCGGGGACAGGGGACGCAGACCCAGTACTTC

J: TRBJ1-5
V: TRBV6-4
size: many
D: TRBD1
CDR3: CASRHRDRRFSNQPQHF
DNA: TGTGCCAGCAGACACCGGGACAGGAGGTTTAGCAATCAGCCCCAGCATTTT

J: TRBJ2-5
V: TRBV7-2
size: many
D: .
CDR3: CASSLAFGGGETQYF
DNA: TGTGCCAGCAGCTTAGCGTTCGGGGGAGGAGAGACCCAGTACTTC

J: TRBJ1-1
V: TRBV6-2/TRBV6-3
size: .
D: .
CDR3: CASSPRPSALPMNTEAFF
DNA: TGTGCCAGCAGCCCCAGACCCTCCGCCCTCCCCATGAACACTGAAGCTTTCTTT

J: TRBJ1-6
V: TRBV7-3
size: many
D: .
CDR3: CASSLEGVNSPLHF
DNA: TGTGCCAGCAGCTTAGAAGGGGTTAATTCACCCCTCCACTTT

J: TRBJ1-2
V: TRBV30
size: many
D: TRBD1
CDR3: CAWSVMGQGEGFGGYTF
DNA: TGTGCCTGGAGTGTAATGGGACAGGGGGAAGGTTTTGGTGGCTACACCTTC

J: TRBJ2-4
V: TRBV5-1
size: many
D: .
CDR3: CASYGSENIQYF
DNA: TGCGCCAGCTATGGATCAGAAAACATTCAGTACTTC

J: TRBJ2-7
V: TRBV4-2
size: .
D: TRBD2
CDR3: CASSQAEGTSGFYEQYF
DNA: TGTGCCAGCAGCCAAGCCGAAGGGACTAGCGGATTTTACGAGCAGTACTTC

J: TRBJ2-5
V: TRBV7-2
size: many
D: .
CDR3: CASSLVPAQVTQYF
DNA: TGTGCCAGCAGCTTAGTGCCAGCTCAGGTGACCCAGTACTTC

J: TRBJ1-1
V: TRBV29-1
size: many
D: .
CDR3: CSVVGNTEAFF
DNA: TGCAGCGTTGTCGGGAACACTGAAGCTTTCTTT

J: TRBJ2-7
V: TRBV27
size: many
D: TRBD1
CDR3: CASSTNLRGRNYEQYF
DNA: TGTGCCAGCAGCACAAACTTAAGGGGGCGGAACTACGAGCAGTACTTC

J: TRBJ2-7
V: TRBV12-5
size: many
D: .
CDR3: CASGLVPGEQYF
DNA: TGTGCTAGTGGTTTGGTACCCGGGGAACAGTACTTC

J: TRBJ2-7
V: TRBV7-3
size: many
D: .
CDR3: CASSLKGGYEQYF
DNA: TGTGCCAGCAGCTTAAAGGGGGGGTACGAGCAGTACTTC

J: TRBJ2-7
V: TRBV6-5
size: many
D: TRBD2
CDR3: CASTPVGAGAPYEQYF
DNA: TGTGCCAGCACCCCTGTAGGTGCGGGAGCTCCGTACGAGCAGTACTTC

J: TRBJ2-7
V: TRBV28
size: .
D: TRBD2
CDR3: CASRPLLAGDSYEQYF
DNA: TGTGCCAGCAGGCCCTTACTAGCGGGAGATTCCTACGAGCAGTACTTC

J: TRBJ2-6
V: TRBV5-1
size: few
D: TRBD1
CDR3: CASSSLGVGTARSGANVLTF
DNA: TGCGCCAGCAGCTCCCTGGGGGTTGGGACAGCACGCTCTGGGGCCAACGTCCTGACTTTC

J: TRBJ2-5
V: TRBV20-1
size: many
D: .
CDR3: CSAWERAVWTQYF
DNA: TGCAGTGCTTGGGAACGGGCTGTTTGGACCCAGTACTTC

J: TRBJ1-5
V: TRBV20-1
size: many
D: .
CDR3: CSASNPKGGQPQHF
DNA: TGCAGTGCTTCTAATCCGAAAGGGGGACAGCCCCAGCATTTT

J: TRBJ1-1
V: TRBV6-1
size: many
D: .
CDR3: CASSEILRAFF
DNA: TGTGCCAGCAGTGAGATCCTGCGAGCTTTCTTT

J: TRBJ1-6
V: TRBV10-3
size: many
D: .
CDR3: CAISDKGNSPLHF
DNA: TGTGCCATCAGTGACAAGGGGAATTCACCCCTCCACTTT

J: TRBJ1-5
V: TRBV12-3/TRBV12-4
size: many
D: .
CDR3: CASSLGTINQPQHF
DNA: TGTGCCAGCAGTTTAGGAACAATCAATCAGCCCCAGCATTTT

J: TRBJ1-3
V: TRBV5-1
size: .
D: .
CDR3: CASSPGRGNSGNTIYF
DNA: TGCGCCAGCAGCCCGGGCCGGGGGAACTCTGGAAACACCATATATTTT